Presented here are 14 T cell receptor beta chains from one specimen sequenced in a study of shared clonotypes between healthy human individuals. Libraries were prepared by immunoSEQ multiplex PCR; TCRdb keeps only in-frame clonotypes and omits some of them. In the table there are 600,000 to 750,000 clones, roughly 72% of which are singletons. What was sequenced was memory CD4+ T cells sorted from blood. The subset here: CD45RA-negative fraction. The receptors derive from a woman in her twenties or thirties in good health.

The chain carries TRBV5-1 and TRBJ1-2; 7 positions match TRBD1. V lost 1 base, J lost 1 base, and 10 bases stayed unmatched. Germline lookup yields CDR1 SGHRS and CDR2 YFSETQ. The CDR3 totals 17 residues. This CDR3 reads CASSLLGQTGRNYGYTF. The CDR3 nucleotides read TGCGCCAGCAGCTTGTTGGGACAGACAGGCCGTAACTATGGCTACACCTTC.

DNA for the CDR3: TGTGCCAGCACCCGGGGCCCGGCTAGCGGCACAGATACGCAGTATTTT. Its protein is CASTRGPASGTDTQYF. The chain uses TRBV5-8 and TRBJ2-3; D might be TRBD2 (6 bases). This CDR3 contains 16 residues. V lost 6 bases and J lost 1, with 18 bases in between. Germline V CDR1 and CDR2: SGHTS, YDEGEE.

V and J are TRBV27 and TRBJ2-5, with D unclear. Germline values: CDR1 MNHEY, CDR2 SMNVEV (reference sequence). Trimming took off 3 bases at V and 3 bases at J, with 8 bases between the two ends. The CDR3 is made up of 13 amino acids. The DNA of the CDR3 is TGTGCCAGCAGTTTTCGGGTCAAAGAGACCCAGTACTTC. It translates to CASSFRVKETQYF.

A few counts support this clone. Other nucleotide sequences in the sample specify the same CDR3. V usage is TRBV18 and J usage is TRBJ1-5; D possibly corresponds to TRBD1 (5 bases). The V gene lost 3 bases and the J gene lost 5 bases, with 11 bases spanning the gap. Germline V CDR1 and CDR2: KGHSH, LQKENI. This CDR3 has 14 residues. This CDR3 reads CASSPLGEDQPQHF. The CDR3 DNA follows: TGTGCCAGCTCACCGTTGGGGGAGGATCAGCCCCAGCATTTT.

The chain links TRBV6-1 to TRBJ2-7; D might be TRBD1 (5 bases). The CDR3 has 15 residues. Germline V gives CDR1 MNHNS, CDR2 SASEGT. V lost 7 bases and J lost 6, with 22 bases in between. The CDR3 region is CASIPPVAGSREQYF. The DNA of the CDR3 is TGTGCCAGCATCCCCCCGGTTGCAGGGTCCCGCGAGCAGTACTTC.

The chain uses TRBV19 and TRBJ2-1; no clear D. The CDR3 has 15 amino acids. Trimming removed 5 bases from V and 7 bases from J, with 18 bases in between. Germline-derived CDR1 and CDR2 are LNHDA and SQIVND (reference sequence). The CDR3 DNA reads TGTGCCAGTAGTTCTCATTATACGGTGCTGAATGAGCAGTTCTTC. Translated: CASSSHYTVLNEQFF.

J is TRBJ2-7 and V is TRBV28; D unclear. Deletions cut 5 bases from V and 2 bases from J, with 7 bases between. The CDR3 totals 12 residues. The germline V gene encodes CDR1 MDHEN and CDR2 SYDVKM. CDR3 residues: CASSVGTYEQYF. CDR3 nucleotide sequence: TGTGCCAGCAGTGTGGGAACCTACGAGCAGTACTTC.

This chain uses TRBV6-6 with TRBJ2-7, with 8 bases aligning to TRBD2. V dropped 2 bases and J dropped 5; count of bases not matched to a gene: 2. The germline V gene has CDR1 MNHNY and CDR2 SVGAGI (reference sequence). This CDR3 is 13 amino acids long. CDR3 DNA: TGTGCCAGCAGTTACACAGCGGGAGACGAGCAGTACTTC. Amino acids: CASSYTAGDEQYF.

V gene TRBV5-8 combines with J gene TRBJ1-2; possibly TRBD1 for D (5 bases). CDR1 and CDR2 (germline): SGHTS, YDEGEE. The CDR3 sequence is 13 residues long. Trimming shortened V by 4 bases and J by 6 bases, and 13 bases separated the two germline ends. DNA for the CDR3: TGTGCCAGCAGCCAGAGAAGGGGTAATGGCTACACCTTC. It yields the protein CASSQRRGNGYTF. Complete variable domain (other parts from reference TRBV5-8 and TRBJ1-2): EAGVTQSPTHLIKTRGQQATLRCSPISGHTSVYWYQQALGLGLQFLLWYDEGEERNRGNFPPRFSGRQFPNYSSELNVNALELEDSALYLCASSQRRGNGYTFGSGTRLTVV.

The rearrangement uses TRBV27 and TRBJ1-5, with D unclear. This CDR3 spans 14 amino acids. The germline gives CDR1 MNHEY, CDR2 SMNVEV (reference sequence). Trimming pared 5 bases from V and 2 bases from J, leaving 10 bases between. The CDR3 reads CASSPTGGNQPQHF. The CDR3 nucleotides read TGTGCCAGCAGTCCCACGGGTGGCAATCAGCCCCAGCATTTT.

This clone appeared a few times. The CDR3 region is CASSPGLTGRGQYF. The CDR3 DNA sequence: TGTGCCAGTAGTCCGGGACTGACCGGGAGGGGGCAGTACTTC. This rearrangement joins TRBV19 to TRBJ2-7; TRBD2 matches 8 bases. The V gene end was trimmed by 5 bases and the J gene end by 9 bases; junction bases not matched to a gene: 12. Germline V CDR1 and CDR2: LNHDA, SQIVND (reference sequence). The CDR3 covers 14 residues.

V and J are TRBV5-6 and TRBJ1-2, with 8 positions matching TRBD1. This CDR3 region has 15 residues. Germline V gives CDR1 SGHDT, CDR2 YYEEEE. Trimming cost V 0 bases and J 2 bases; bases outside gene matches: 3. CDR3 in DNA: TGTGCCAGCAGCTTGGCAGGGGGCGTGAACTATGGCTACACCTTC. Amino acids: CASSLAGGVNYGYTF.

The rearrangement joins TRBV28 to TRBJ2-2, with 7 bases identical to TRBD2. The length of the CDR3 is 15 residues. Germline trimming cut 6 bases from V and 0 bases from J; bases unmatched to any gene: 4. Germline CDR1 reads MDHEN; CDR2 reads SYDVKM. CDR3 in amino acids: CASRGAGPNTGELFF. For the CDR3, the DNA is TGTGCCAGCAGGGGAGCGGGACCGAACACCGGGGAGCTGTTTTTT. The entire variable domain, with the rest obtained from reference TRBV28 and TRBJ2-2, is as follows: DVKVTQSSRYLVKRTGEKVFLECVQDMDHENMFWYRQDPGLGLRLIYFSYDVKMKEKGDIPEGYSVSREKKERFSLILESASTNQTSMYLCASRGAGPNTGELFFGEGSRLTVL.

This clone showed up just a few times. This chain connects TRBV5-4 to TRBJ2-7; 9 nucleotides align to TRBD1. CDR3 length equals 16 residues. The V segment lost 4 bases and the J segment 1 base; nucleotides outside the gene matches: 9. Germline V gene sequence: CDR1 SGHNT, CDR2 YYREEE (reference sequence). This CDR3 reads CASSPPPDRGSYEQYF. CDR3 DNA: TGTGCCAGCAGCCCACCCCCGGACAGGGGTTCCTACGAGCAGTACTTC.